This T cell receptor (beta chain) came from a study of beta chain features in type 1 diabetes. V shed 3 bases and J 6 bases; nucleotides not matched to a gene: 12. CDR1 is GTSNPN and CDR2 is SVGIG in the germline V gene (reference sequence). CDR3 length: 15 residues. TCRB transcripts that were expressed got sequenced, as all of the isolated RNA had been reverse transcribed. The repertoire was sequenced with immunoSEQ multiplex PCR; TCRdb's copy has only in-frame clones and lacks some. The sample has under 150,000 clones, 15% to 20% seen once. Notes on the study in general: Type 1 diabetes patients had VDJ junctions that carried fewer insertions and more deletions. TCRB CDR3s from Type 1 diabetes patients were moderately but significantly shorter in all four CD4+ subsets.

In all sorted populations, purity surpassed 98%. This clone has just a few counts. Its target is not known. The specimen sequenced was central memory CD4+ T cells from blood. The origin of this receptor is a man aged 18 to 29 with type 1 diabetes. The chain links TRBV30 to TRBJ2-5; 8 positions agree with TRBD2. CDR3 sequence reads: CAWREPSGSMQTQYF. CDR3 sequence (DNA): TGTGCCTGGAGAGAGCCGAGCGGGAGTATGCAGACCCAGTACTTC.